This section outlines one T cell receptor (beta chain) sequence together with its context. The antigen it recognizes is unknown. The sample holds no much larger clone one base away, and base qualities are not on file. Each PCR received spiked-in synthetic TCR analog templates so that absolute template abundance could be estimated from read counts. TCRbeta CDR3 regions were amplified from genomic DNA with bias-controlled V and J gene primers using the immunoSEQ assay. Rearranged TCRbeta segments were sequenced at approximately 20X coverage. Under the source paper's analysis protocol: Sequencing errors were corrected by clustering and CDR3s were annotated against IMGT to assign V, D and J genes. Downstream analyses used only productive TCRbeta rearrangements and left out out-of-frame or stop-codon sequences. To compute clonality, Shannon entropy was normalized by the log of the number of unique productive sequences and then subtracted from one. Clones differing between time points or between blood and tumor were identified using Fisher's exact test with Benjamini-Hochberg correction, with an adjusted p below 0.01 applied as the threshold. What TCRdb holds here is the immuneACCESS table cut down to in-frame rearrangements. Part of the clones is not present; checked against another copy, under half of the missing clones reflect an unresolved V gene, and the others are unexplained. Clonal size and the V and J genes are those of that table, whereas D and trimming came from the DNA. The sample table shows roughly 56,000 clones, and around 79% are seen once. The ten top clones hold 4.5% of the sample.

This entry comes from a study of PD-L1 blockade in urothelial cancer (dated by TCRdb to about 2017). For the study in its entirety: All patients started therapy around 2014 and received atezolizumab 1,200 mg intravenously every 3 weeks. About nine tenths of the roughly 29 patients were identified as males with urothelial cancer of bladder origin, and a prior smoking history was reported by 18 of 29 patients. An ECOG performance status of 0 or 1 was recorded for the patients, and 0 to 3 prior chemotherapy regimens had been received by the patients. Blood samples were analyzed 3 weeks after the start of treatment (second dose) and 6 weeks after the start of treatment. Blood samples gave median yields of around 140,000 T cells and 82,636 unique TCRs, along with a median clonality of 0.080. An exploratory multi-omic analysis was conducted of the somatic, immune and clinical correlates of response to PD-L1 blockade with atezolizumab in urothelial cancer. Pretreatment tumor samples, along with matched peripheral blood serially collected before and after atezolizumab treatment, were subjected to TCR sequencing. Progression-free survival longer than 6 months counted as durable clinical benefit, and TCR features were additionally tested against both progression-free and overall survival. In the same patients, whole exome sequencing and RNA sequencing of pretreatment tumors were performed in addition to TCR sequencing. Durable clinical benefit was achieved by nine patients but not by the remaining 20. Under 30 patients had pretreatment blood TCR-seq, roughly 25 had at least one posttreatment blood collection, and roughly 25 had tumor TCR-seq. Results the study describes overall, beyond this receptor: Small sample size (n ≈ 30) and many exploratory analyses mean the results are intended to be hypothesis-generating. At 3 weeks after the start of treatment, tumor-associated TCR clones in peripheral blood had expanded more in patients with durable benefit (n ≈ 20, p = 0.022). A pretreatment peripheral blood TCR clonality below the median was linked to improved progression-free and overall survival.

A total of 29 patients with locally advanced or metastatic urothelial carcinoma, treated at Memorial Sloan Kettering on a trial protocol, made up the cohort. Peripheral blood mononuclear cells were collected pretreatment and during treatment, with between 1 and 8 total time points obtained per patient. The Qiagen DNeasy Blood extraction kit was used to purify genomic DNA from total PBMCs and tumor samples. Collected pretreatment and during treatment, PBMCs were isolated and stored as previously described. Sequencing was performed on PBMCs, taken around atezolizumab (anti-PD-L1) treatment. This sequence was found in a man between 65 and 85 years old with urothelial cancer.

CDR3 sequence: CASSPGAPAYNEQFF. The DNA is as follows: TGTGCCAGCAGTCCAGGCGCGCCGGCCTACAATGAGCAGTTCTTC. The V and J genes are TRBV28 and TRBJ2-1, with no confident D gene call. Based on the germline V gene, the CDR1 and CDR2 sequences are MDHEN and SYDVKM. Cut back by 5 bases and 2 bases, the V and J ends lie 13 bases apart. The CDR3 holds 15 amino acids from the cysteine to the phenylalanine. The DNA shown is the 45-base CDR3, in frame from base 1.